This is a list of T cell receptor beta chains from one sample in a study of CD4 T cells in relation to SARS-CoV-2 and coronaviruses. The table came from immunoSEQ multiplex PCR; TCRdb's copy has only in-frame clones and leaves some out. The sample carries about 26,000 clones, roughly four fifths recorded once. Their antigens remain unidentified. Material: CD4+ T cells from PBMCs, cultured in vitro. The receptors come from a human donor in good health. Each CDR3 is given with its conserved first and last residue. A D gene is named only where the DNA matches it firmly. Where a row states a size, it is once, few, many or the class of an expanded clone; other rows omit it.

TGTGCCAGTGATCGACAGGAGCGTCAGCCCCAGCATTTT	CASDRQERQPQHF	once	TRBJ1-5	.	TRBV28
TGTGCCAGCAGCCATTTTAGCGGGATCCCCAATGAGCAGTTCTTC	CASSHFSGIPNEQFF	few	TRBJ2-1	TRBD2	TRBV7-2
TGTGCCAGCAGCTTGGGGACTAGCGTTGGACCTCCGAACACCGGGGAGCTGTTTTTT	CASSLGTSVGPPNTGELFF	.	TRBJ2-2	TRBD2	TRBV5-4
TGCGCCAGCAGCTTGGGAGGGTATAACACTGAAGCTTTCTTT	CASSLGGYNTEAFF	few	TRBJ1-1	.	TRBV5-1
TGTGCCAGCAGCCCTAGGGGAGACAGGGTCTCTGGCGGCTACACCTTC	CASSPRGDRVSGGYTF	.	TRBJ1-2	TRBD1	TRBV9
TGTGCCAGCAGCGCCGGGCGGGCTCCTAACTATGGCTACACCTTC	CASSAGRAPNYGYTF	.	TRBJ1-2	.	TRBV7-8
TGTGCCAGCTCACCCCTACCGCAGTATTTT	CASSPLPQYF	once	TRBJ2-3	.	TRBV18
TGTGCCAGCAGTTACTCGATGACAGACGCTAACTATGGCTACACCTTC	CASSYSMTDANYGYTF	few	TRBJ1-2	.	TRBV6-5
TGCAGCGGCCTACAGGGGGCTGGAAACACCATATATTTT	CSGLQGAGNTIYF	.	TRBJ1-3	TRBD1	TRBV29-1
TGTGCCAGCACCGCTCAAGAGACCCAGTACTTC	CASTAQETQYF	.	TRBJ2-5	.	TRBV7-9
TGTGCCAGCAGTGTAGGTAGGAATCCTAACTATGGCTACACCTTC	CASSVGRNPNYGYTF	.	TRBJ1-2	.	TRBV2
TGTGCCAGCAGCTATCTGGACAGGCCCACCTACGAGCAGTACTTC	CASSYLDRPTYEQYF	few	TRBJ2-7	TRBD1	TRBV28
TGTGCCAGCAGCCACCGAGCGGGTGCGAACACCGGGGAGCTGTTTTTT	CASSHRAGANTGELFF	.	TRBJ2-2	.	TRBV3-1/TRBV3-2
TGTGCCAGTAGGACAGGGGGCAATCAGCCCCAGCATTTT	CASRTGGNQPQHF	.	TRBJ1-5	TRBD1	TRBV19
TGTGCCAGCTCGCGACAGGGGAGCGAGACCCAGTACTTC	CASSRQGSETQYF	once	TRBJ2-5	TRBD1	TRBV18
TGTGCCAGCAGCTTACAGTTGAACACTGAAGCTTTCTTT	CASSLQLNTEAFF	.	TRBJ1-1	.	TRBV7-3
TGCGCCAGCAGCTTAGGACGGACCTACAATGAGCAGTTCTTC	CASSLGRTYNEQFF	.	TRBJ2-1	.	TRBV5-1
TGTGCCAGCAGCCTACAGCGCTACGAGCAGTACTTC	CASSLQRYEQYF	.	TRBJ2-7	.	TRBV3-1/TRBV3-2
TGCGCCAGCACCGAGGACGGGAGATACACTGAAGCTTTCTTT	CASTEDGRYTEAFF	.	TRBJ1-1	.	TRBV10-1
TGCGCCAGCAGCGAAGGACAGGCAGGGTACACTGAAGCTTTCTTT	CASSEGQAGYTEAFF	.	TRBJ1-1	TRBD1	TRBV5-1
TGTGCCTGGGCAGGGGGCTGGAACACTGAAGCTTTCTTT	CAWAGGWNTEAFF	.	TRBJ1-1	TRBD1	TRBV30
TGTGCCAGCAGCCCGGGGACAGGGGGTTCCTACGAGCAGTACTTC	CASSPGTGGSYEQYF	.	TRBJ2-7	TRBD1	TRBV6-2/TRBV6-3